Listed here is a single T cell receptor (beta chain). V was trimmed by 5 bases and J by 4 bases, leaving 8 bases between them. The V gene's germline CDR1 is LNHDA and CDR2 SQIVND (reference sequence). The CDR3 covers 12 residues. Generated by immunoSEQ multiplex PCR, the TCRdb table keeps only in-frame clones and is missing some. This sample yields about 40,000 clones, of which 70% to 90% are seen a single time; around 13% belongs to the top ten. These data belong to a study of OX40 agonist ivuxolimab in advanced cancers. In the study overall: Patients treated during dose escalation were battling hepatocellular carcinoma, melanoma, renal cell or head and neck cancer.

This chain uses TRBV19 with TRBJ1-1; D gene uncertain. The sequenced sample was CD4+ or CD8+ T cells sorted from blood, obtained in a trial of the OX40 agonist ivuxolimab. The sequence was collected from an adult with an advanced solid tumor such as melanoma, head and neck, liver or kidney cancer. DNA for the CDR3: TGTGCCAGTAGTGCACCGGGCACTGAAGCTTTCTTT. Protein: CASSAPGTEAFF.